This TCR beta chain was profiled in a study of blood T cell repertoires in COVID-19. Study-level background: Some COVID-19 samples were acute and others convalescent; all came from the United States, Italy and Spain.

The length of the CDR3 is 16 residues. The germline CDR1 and CDR2 sequences are LGHNA and YNFKEQ. After removal of 6 bases from V and 6 bases from J, the junction contained 11 bases not matched to a gene. Methods used by the authors: Counts of nucleated cells, estimated from reference gene primer amplification, were obtained. Measured with immunoSEQ multiplex PCR; TCRdb has only the in-frame clones, and not every one. The DNA gave D and trimming, while V, J and clone size come from that table. This table holds a few hundred thousand clones, over 75% found once. The chain combines TRBV4-2 with TRBJ2-1; 10 bases align to TRBD2. The specimen sequenced was PBMCs or T cells enriched from blood (not recorded which). The source is a woman aged 40 to 49 with acute COVID-19. CDR3: CASSLLDQREGNEQFF. CDR3 sequence (DNA): TGTGCCAGCAGTCTCCTCGACCAGCGGGAGGGCAATGAGCAGTTCTTC.